This T cell receptor beta chain emerged from a study of identical twins. One entry per CDR3 protein, called by TCRdb with MiXCR from the 5' RACE reads. The sample gives a few hundred thousand distinct CDR3 sequences, about 18% of which show up once; more than 10% is in the top ten. Healthy Caucasians were all of the donors. Trimming cost V 6 bases and J 7 bases, with 19 bases left between them. The CDR3 has 14 amino acids. Germline V gene lookup returns CDR1 SGHDT and CDR2 YYEEEE. The V call is TRBV5-6, the J call TRBJ1-2; possible D gene TRBD1, 5 bases. Sequencing was performed on naive T cells sorted from blood. The TCR sequence derives from a man between 50 and 59 years old in good health. The chain's CDR3 is CASNSGQASRGYTF. In DNA form, the CDR3 reads TGTGCCAGCAACTCGGGGCAGGCTAGTCGTGGCTACACCTTC.